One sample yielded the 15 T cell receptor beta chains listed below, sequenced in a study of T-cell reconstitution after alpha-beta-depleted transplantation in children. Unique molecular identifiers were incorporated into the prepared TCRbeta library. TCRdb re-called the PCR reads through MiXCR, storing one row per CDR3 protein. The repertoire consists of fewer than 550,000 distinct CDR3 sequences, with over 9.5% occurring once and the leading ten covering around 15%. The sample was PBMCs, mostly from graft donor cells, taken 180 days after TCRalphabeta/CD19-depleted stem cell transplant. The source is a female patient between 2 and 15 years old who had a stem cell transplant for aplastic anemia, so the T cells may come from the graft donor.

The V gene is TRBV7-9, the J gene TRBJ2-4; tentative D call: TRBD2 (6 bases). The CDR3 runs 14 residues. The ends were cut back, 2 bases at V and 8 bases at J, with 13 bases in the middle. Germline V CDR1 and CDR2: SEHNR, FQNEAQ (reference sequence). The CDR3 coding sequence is TGTGCCAGCAGCTTACAAGGGACGGGGGACATTCAGTACTTC. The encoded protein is CASSLQGTGDIQYF. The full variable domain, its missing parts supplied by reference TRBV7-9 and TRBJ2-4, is DTGVSQNPRHKITKRGQNVTFRCDPISEHNRLYWYRQTLGQGPEFLTYFQNEAQLEKSRLLSDRFSAERPKGSFSTLEIQRTEQGDSAMYLCASSLQGTGDIQYFGAGTRLSVL.

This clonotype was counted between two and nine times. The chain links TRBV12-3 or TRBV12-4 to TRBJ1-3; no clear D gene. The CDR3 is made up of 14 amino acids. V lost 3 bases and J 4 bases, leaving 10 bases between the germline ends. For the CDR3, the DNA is TGTGCCAGCAGTTTTGACAAGTTGGGAAACACCATATATTTT. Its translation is CASSFDKLGNTIYF.

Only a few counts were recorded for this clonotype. This CDR3 reads CRGAEYGELYADTQYF. The CDR3 DNA is TGCAGGGGGGCTGAGTACGGGGAGCTTTACGCAGATACGCAGTATTTT. The chain recombines TRBV20-1 with TRBJ2-3; TRBD1 might be the D (6 bases). The CDR3 sequence is 16 residues long. Germline CDR1 DFQATT, CDR2 SNEGSKA (reference sequence).

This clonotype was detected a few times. The CDR3 spells CASSWRTGGAYNEQFF. DNA of the CDR3: TGTGCCAGCAGCTGGCGGACAGGGGGCGCCTACAATGAGCAGTTCTTC. The chain is built from TRBV7-9 and TRBJ2-1, with 11 bases aligning to TRBD1. The junction had 4 bases not matched to a gene; V was cut back by 4 bases and J by 2 bases. CDR3 length: 16 residues. The germline CDR1 and CDR2 sequences are SEHNR and FQNEAQ (reference sequence). Based on the CDR3 plus reference TRBV7-9 and TRBJ2-1, the full variable domain is DTGVSQNPRHKITKRGQNVTFRCDPISEHNRLYWYRQTLGQGPEFLTYFQNEAQLEKSRLLSDRFSAERPKGSFSTLEIQRTEQGDSAMYLCASSWRTGGAYNEQFFGPGTRLTVL.

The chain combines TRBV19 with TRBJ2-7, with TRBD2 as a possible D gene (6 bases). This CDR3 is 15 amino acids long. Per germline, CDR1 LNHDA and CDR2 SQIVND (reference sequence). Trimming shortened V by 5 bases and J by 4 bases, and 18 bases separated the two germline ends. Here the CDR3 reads CASSAGGTLSYEQYV. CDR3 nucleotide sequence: TGTGCCAGTAGTGCCGGCGGGACTCTATCTTACGAGCAGTACGTC.

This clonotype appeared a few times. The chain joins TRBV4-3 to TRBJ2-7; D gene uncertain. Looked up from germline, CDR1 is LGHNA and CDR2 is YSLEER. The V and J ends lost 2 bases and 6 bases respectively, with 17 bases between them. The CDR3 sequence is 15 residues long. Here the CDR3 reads CASSQSSSWYGEQYF. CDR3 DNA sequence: TGCGCCAGCAGCCAATCGTCCTCCTGGTACGGCGAGCAGTACTTC.

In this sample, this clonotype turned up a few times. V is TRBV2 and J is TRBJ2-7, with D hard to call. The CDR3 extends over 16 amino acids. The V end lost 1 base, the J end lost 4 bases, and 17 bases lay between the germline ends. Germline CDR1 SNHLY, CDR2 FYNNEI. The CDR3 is CASSEGGTSQGYEQYF. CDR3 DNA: TGTGCCAGCAGTGAAGGTGGAACCTCTCAAGGTTACGAGCAGTACTTC.

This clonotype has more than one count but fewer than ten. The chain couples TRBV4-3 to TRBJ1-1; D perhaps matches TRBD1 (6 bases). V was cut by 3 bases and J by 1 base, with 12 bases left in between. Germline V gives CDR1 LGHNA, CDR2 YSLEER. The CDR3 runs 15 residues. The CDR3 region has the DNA TGCGCCAGCAGCCAGACCTTCAGGGGGAACACTGAAGCTTTCTTT. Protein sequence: CASSQTFRGNTEAFF.

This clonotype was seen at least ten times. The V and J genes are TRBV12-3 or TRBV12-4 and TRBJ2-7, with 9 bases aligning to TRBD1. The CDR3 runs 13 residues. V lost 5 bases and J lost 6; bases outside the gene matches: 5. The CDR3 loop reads CASSLGQGREQYV. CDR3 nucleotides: TGTGCCAGCAGTCTGGGACAGGGTCGCGAGCAGTACGTC.

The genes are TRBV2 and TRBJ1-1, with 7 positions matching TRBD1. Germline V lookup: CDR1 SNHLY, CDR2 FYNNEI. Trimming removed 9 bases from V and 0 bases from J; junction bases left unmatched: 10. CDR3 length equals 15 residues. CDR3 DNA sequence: TGTGCCAGTGAGAGGGACAGCCTCATGAACACTGAAGCTTTCTTT. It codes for CASERDSLMNTEAFF.

The CDR3 coding sequence is TGTGCCAGCAGTGTCGGACAGGGGGCTTTCGAGCAGTACTTC. Translating gives CASSVGQGAFEQYF. The V call is TRBV25-1, the J call TRBJ2-7; 11 bases line up with TRBD1. The length of the CDR3 is 14 residues. Per the germline V gene, CDR1 is MGHDK and CDR2 is SYGVNS. J gave up 6 bases and V 4 bases, and 5 bases lay outside the gene matches.

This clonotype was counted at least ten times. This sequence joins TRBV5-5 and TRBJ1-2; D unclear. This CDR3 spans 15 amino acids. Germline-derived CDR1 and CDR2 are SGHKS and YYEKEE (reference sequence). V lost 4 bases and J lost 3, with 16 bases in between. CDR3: CASSQAPDPDYGYTF. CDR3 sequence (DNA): TGTGCCAGCAGCCAGGCCCCTGACCCGGACTATGGCTACACCTTC.

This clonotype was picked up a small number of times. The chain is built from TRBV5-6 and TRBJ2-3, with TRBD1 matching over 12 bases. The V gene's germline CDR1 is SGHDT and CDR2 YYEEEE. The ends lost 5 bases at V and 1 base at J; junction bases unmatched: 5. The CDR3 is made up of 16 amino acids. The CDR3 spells CASSSRDRGRTDTQYF. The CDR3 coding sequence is TGTGCCAGCAGTTCCCGGGACAGGGGGCGCACAGATACGCAGTATTTT.

In nucleotides, the CDR3 is TGTGCCAGCAGCACTCCTCACGAGACCCAGTACTTC. This sequence encodes CASSTPHETQYF. The rearrangement links TRBV11-3 to TRBJ2-5; D remains unclear. This CDR3 is 12 amino acids long. V was pared by 5 bases and J by 5 bases, with 9 bases between. Looked up from germline, CDR1 is SGHNT and CDR2 is YENEEA.

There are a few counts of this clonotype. The CDR3 nucleotides read TGTGCCAGCAGCTTGGGGGGGATGGCTGGCAATCAGCCCCAGCATTTT. Translated, it gives CASSLGGMAGNQPQHF. The chain combines TRBV7-6 with TRBJ1-5; the D gene is possibly TRBD1 (5 bases). The CDR3 is made up of 16 amino acids. The V and J ends lost 3 bases and 2 bases respectively, with 14 bases between them. CDR1 and CDR2 from the germline V gene are SGHVS and FNYEAQ.